A single sample is the source of the 14 T cell receptor beta chains below, sequenced in a study of regulatory T cells in long-lasting Graves disease. As for time point: newly diagnosed GD, antithyroid drugs for less than 3 months. PBMC RNA served as the TCR library source. Building the TCR beta libraries relied on iRepertoire HTBI primers, and CDR3 regions underwent Arm-PCR. TCRdb reprocessed the multiplex PCR reads via MiXCR and lists one record per CDR3 protein. The sample lists roughly 440,000 distinct CDR3 sequences, about 15% occurring once. A further study also used this sample, focusing on T cells in Graves' hyperthyroidism and ophthalmopathy.

The input for sequencing was peripheral blood mononuclear cells (PBMCs), taken at new diagnosis, from a patient treated with antithyroid drugs. The source of these receptors is a woman younger than 30 with Graves disease.

This clonotype occurred many times. This chain joins TRBV5-1 and TRBJ2-5; TRBD2 agrees at 11 bases. Germline trimming cut 1 base from V and 3 bases from J; bases unmatched to any gene: 8. Germline values: CDR1 SGHRS, CDR2 YFSETQ. The CDR3 sequence is 17 residues long. CDR3 protein: CASSLRSLTSGKETQYF. The CDR3 DNA is TGCGCCAGCAGCTTGCGAAGCCTGACTAGCGGGAAAGAGACCCAGTACTTC.

The rearrangement joins TRBV5-1 to TRBJ1-3; D remains ambiguous. Germline-derived CDR1 and CDR2 are SGHRS and YFSETQ. V shed 0 bases and J shed 7 bases, with 11 bases lying between them. This CDR3 has 14 amino acids. The CDR3 DNA is TGCGCCAGCAGCTTGGGGACGATAGGTAACACCATATATTTT. Protein sequence: CASSLGTIGNTIYF.

This clonotype has a count of ten or more. The genes are TRBV18 and TRBJ1-5; D is possibly TRBD1 (5 bases). Germline V lookup: CDR1 KGHSH, CDR2 LQKENI. The V end was cut by 2 bases, the J end by 2 bases, with 7 bases between. The CDR3 runs to 14 residues. CDR3 loop: CASSPSRGNQPQHF. The CDR3 nucleotides read TGTGCCAGCTCACCAAGCAGGGGCAATCAGCCCCAGCATTTT. The variable domain in full, with the rest retrieved from reference TRBV18 and TRBJ1-5, is NAGVMQNPRHLVRRRGQEARLRCSPMKGHSHVYWYRQLPEEGLKFMVYLQKENIIDESGMPKERFSAEFPKEGPSILRIQQVVRGDSAAYFCASSPSRGNQPQHFGDGTRLSIL.

This clonotype came up many times. The chain has TRBV2 and TRBJ2-7; D may be TRBD1 (6 bases). Germline V lookup: CDR1 SNHLY, CDR2 FYNNEI. Trimming took 9 bases from V and 5 from J, leaving 17 bases between them. The CDR3 has 13 amino acids. The CDR3 DNA reads as TGTGCCAGTGGAAAATCCAGGGACAACGAGCAGTACTTC. It is translated as CASGKSRDNEQYF. The full variable domain, in which reference TRBV2 and TRBJ2-7 provide the parts outside the CDR3, is EPEVTQTPSHQVTQMGQEVILRCVPISNHLYFYWYRQILGQKVEFLVSFYNNEISEKSEIFDDQFSVERPDGSNFTLKIRSTKLEDSAMYFCASGKSRDNEQYFGPGTRLTVT.

Only a few counts were recorded for this clonotype. This chain uses TRBV7-2 with TRBJ2-1, with 10 nucleotides matching TRBD2. Germline V lookup: CDR1 SGHTA, CDR2 FQGNSA. The CDR3 loop spans 16 amino acids. Unmatched junction bases numbered 10, after V lost 1 base and J lost 10 bases. This CDR3 reads CASSLEVLAGIREQFF. The CDR3 DNA follows: TGTGCCAGCAGCTTAGAGGTACTAGCGGGAATTCGGGAGCAGTTCTTC.

This clonotype has a handful of counts. The chain couples TRBV18 to TRBJ2-7; the D gene is possibly TRBD2 (5 bases). Germline V lookup: CDR1 KGHSH, CDR2 LQKENI. Trimming stripped 3 bases from V and 2 bases from J, with 11 bases between. The CDR3 runs 14 residues. CDR3 in amino acids: CASSPRAEAYEQYF. CDR3 DNA: TGTGCCAGCTCACCGAGGGCAGAAGCCTACGAGCAGTACTTC. Looking up the rest from reference TRBV18 and TRBJ2-7 gives the full variable domain: NAGVMQNPRHLVRRRGQEARLRCSPMKGHSHVYWYRQLPEEGLKFMVYLQKENIIDESGMPKERFSAEFPKEGPSILRIQQVVRGDSAAYFCASSPRAEAYEQYFGPGTRLTVT.

In its sample, this clonotype was seen a few times. The CDR3 region is CASTEGSGSFSGELFF. For the CDR3, the DNA is TGTGCCAGCACCGAGGGTAGCGGGAGTTTCTCCGGGGAGCTGTTTTTT. The V and J genes are TRBV6-1 and TRBJ2-2; 9 bases are a match to TRBD2. J lost 6 bases, V lost 7 bases, and 12 bases had no gene match. This CDR3 is built from 16 residues. In germline, CDR1 is MNHNS, CDR2 SASEGT.

V and J are TRBV4-3 and TRBJ2-4, with D possibly TRBD1 on 6 matching bases. This CDR3 has 13 amino acids. The V gene lost 1 base and the J gene lost 9 bases, with 10 bases spanning the gap. Per germline, CDR1 LGHNA and CDR2 YSLEER. For the CDR3, the DNA is TGCGCCAGCAGCCAAGGCATGGGGGCCATTCAGTACTTC. The encoded protein is CASSQGMGAIQYF.

V is TRBV28 and J is TRBJ2-7; D unresolved. Trimming took off 7 bases at V and 5 bases at J, with 6 bases between the two ends. The CDR3 loop spans 10 amino acids. Germline V lookup: CDR1 MDHEN, CDR2 SYDVKM. CDR3 bases: TGTGCCAGCAAGGATCACGAGCAGTACTTC. Residues: CASKDHEQYF.

This clonotype was seen repeatedly, ten times or more. V is TRBV5-1 and J is TRBJ1-1; D is unresolved. From germline, CDR1 is SGHRS and CDR2 YFSETQ. Trimming cost V 5 bases and J 1 base, with 3 bases left between them. The CDR3 totals 11 residues. The CDR3 spells CASSKNTEAFF. As DNA, the CDR3 is TGCGCCAGCAGTAAGAACACTGAAGCTTTCTTT.

This clonotype was seen at least ten times. The rearrangement joins TRBV6-1 to TRBJ2-7; 8 nucleotides line up with TRBD2. Germline CDR1 reads MNHNS; CDR2 reads SASEGT. This CDR3 is 13 amino acids long. V was pared by 6 bases and J by 3 bases, with 4 bases of the junction left unmatched. The CDR3 sequence: CASSPAGVYEQYF. CDR3 nucleotide sequence: TGTGCCAGCAGCCCAGCGGGAGTCTACGAGCAGTACTTC.

Many counts were recorded for this clonotype. The chain employs TRBV6-2 or TRBV6-3 and TRBJ1-6; D ambiguous. The CDR3 runs to 14 residues. V lost 2 bases and J lost 9, with 11 bases in between. Per the germline V gene, CDR1 is MNHEY and CDR2 is SVGEGT. The CDR3 loop is CASSYRRFSSPLHF. CDR3 nucleotide sequence: TGTGCCAGCAGTTACCGCCGGTTCAGTTCACCCCTCCACTTT.

In its sample, this clonotype was seen many times. The CDR3 DNA sequence: TGCGCCAGCAGCTGGGGACAGAACTCTGGAAACACCATATATTTT. Its translation is CASSWGQNSGNTIYF. The chain has TRBV5-1 and TRBJ1-3; 7 nucleotides agree with TRBD1. Germline CDR1 reads SGHRS; CDR2 reads YFSETQ. This CDR3 is built from 15 residues. J was trimmed by 0 bases and V by 3 bases; bases with no gene match: 3.

This clonotype was seen more than once but under ten times. The chain uses TRBV28 and TRBJ1-2; 12 bases are shared with TRBD1. Germline-derived CDR1 and CDR2 are MDHEN and SYDVKM. CDR3 length: 14 amino acids. The V gene end was trimmed by 6 bases and the J gene end by 8 bases; junction bases not matched to a gene: 7. As DNA, the CDR3 is TGTGCCAGCAGAGGGACAGGGGGCGCCAAGGGCTACACCTTC. Encoded protein: CASRGTGGAKGYTF.